This TCR beta chain was captured in a study of shared clonotypes between healthy human individuals. The CDR3 is made up of 13 amino acids. V was clipped by 7 bases and J by 3 bases, with 12 bases between them. Germline V gene lookup returns CDR1 MNHNS and CDR2 SASEGT. Authors' processing steps: Filtering differed because ImmunoSEQ produced junction-only sequences that carried no quality scores. Assay: immunoSEQ multiplex PCR; the TCRdb copy retains only in-frame clones and omits some. V, J and clone size derive from that table, while D and trimming were established from the DNA sequence. The data hold hundreds of thousands of clones, with around 79% observed a single time. On this clone itself: Its cognate antigen is unknown.

Study-level points and caveats: Blood was the sole source, and tissue repertoires probably differ.

The material sequenced was PBMCs. The chain joins TRBV6-1 to TRBJ1-1, with D possibly being TRBD1 (5 bases). This clonotype was obtained from a woman between 40 and 55 years old in good health. Some clones in this sample may be carry-over from other donors' samples. The CDR3 DNA is TGTGCCAGCAACACGGAAGGGGACACTGAAGCTTTCTTT. Translated: CASNTEGDTEAFF.